Below are 5 T cell receptor beta chains sequenced from a single sample in a study of blood T cell repertoires in COVID-19. TCRdb's table, derived via immunoSEQ multiplex PCR, lists solely in-frame clones and lacks some. Of 120,000 or so clones listed, 70% to 80% were seen once; the top ten hold roughly 25%. The sample taken for sequencing was peripheral blood. These receptors were obtained from a human donor in a cohort sampled during active COVID-19.

V usage is TRBV4-2 and J usage is TRBJ2-5, with 9 positions matching TRBD2. CDR1 and CDR2 from the germline V gene are LGHNA and YNFKEQ. This CDR3 is built from 17 residues. J lost 0 bases, V lost 0 bases, and 5 bases had no gene match. The CDR3 DNA reads TGTGCCAGCAGCCAAGAAGAGGCTAGCGGGAACCAAGAGACCCAGTACTTC. Protein product: CASSQEEASGNQETQYF.

The genes are TRBV7-2 and TRBJ1-2; 9 positions agree with TRBD1. The CDR3 contains 15 residues. J lost 4 bases, V lost 0 bases, and 3 bases had no gene match. CDR1 is SGHTA and CDR2 is FQGNSA in the germline V gene. For the CDR3, the DNA is TGTGCCAGCAGCTTAGCACAGGGGGCTGTCTATGGCTACACCTTC. Translating gives CASSLAQGAVYGYTF.

This clone was counted between two and nine times. This chain connects TRBV27 to TRBJ2-2; 11 bases agree with TRBD1. The CDR3 consists of 14 residues. The germline V gene encodes CDR1 MNHEY and CDR2 SMNVEV (reference sequence). V was pared by 5 bases and J by 12 bases, with 8 bases of the junction left unmatched. The DNA for the CDR3 is TGTGCCAGCAGTCCGCCCCGGGACAGGGGGAAGCTGTTTTTT. This sequence encodes CASSPPRDRGKLFF.

This chain joins TRBV20-1 and TRBJ2-1, with 8 bases lining up with TRBD2. The CDR3 contains 14 residues. Trimming took 3 bases from V and 7 from J; bases not matched to a gene: 8. CDR1 DFQATT and CDR2 SNEGSKA come from the germline V gene (reference sequence). The CDR3 reads CSASRSGRGNEQFF. The CDR3, as DNA: TGCAGTGCTAGTAGGAGCGGGAGAGGGAATGAGCAGTTCTTC.

As concerns this clone: One junction end disagrees with the germline gene, perhaps due to a read error. The chain combines TRBV7-7 with TRBJ2-7, with TRBD1 matching 10 bases. CDR1 and CDR2 from the germline V gene are SSHAT and FNYEAQ (reference sequence). The length of the CDR3 is 15 residues. The CDR3 nucleotides are TGTGCTAGCAGTATCGGGACAGGGGTATACTACGAGCAGTACTTC. Translation: CASSIGTGVYYEQYF.